The 23 T cell receptor beta chains given below trace back to one sample, sequenced in a study of Ad26.COV2.S vaccination and SARS-CoV-2 variants (dated by TCRdb to about 2021). The treatment or condition label, read with the paper, signifies: over 15 received Ad26.COV2.S at low or high dose, single or two shots; about 5 received placebo; per-sample allocation not given. Repertoires of vaccine and placebo recipients were sequenced from samples collected on day 63 after the first injection. The library relied on the immunoSEQ multiplex PCR assay. Not all clones reach the TCRdb copy of this immuneACCESS table, which keeps in-frame sequences only. Checked studies attribute under half of the gap to unresolved V genes and leave the rest unexplained. In this sample the table shows roughly 240,000 clones, more than 75% of which occur a single time. Approximately 11% of the sample goes to the ten largest clones.

Sequenced material: peripheral blood, taken in a trial of Ad26.COV2.S vaccine versus placebo. All receptors derive from a person between 18 and 59 years old who received the Ad26.COV2.S COVID-19 vaccine or a placebo.

The V gene is TRBV6-1, the J gene TRBJ2-1; 10 nucleotides align to TRBD2. The V gene's germline CDR1 is MNHNS and CDR2 SASEGT. The CDR3 has 15 amino acids. V trimming: 2 bases; J trimming: 8 bases; junction bases outside the gene matches: 6. The CDR3 spells CASSELAGEKDEQFF. Written as DNA, the CDR3 is TGTGCCAGCAGTGAACTAGCGGGAGAGAAGGATGAGCAGTTCTTC.

The V gene is TRBV2, the J gene TRBJ1-1, with D possibly matching TRBD1 (5 bases). V lost 5 bases to trimming and J lost 0 bases, with 16 bases between them. Looked up from germline, CDR1 is SNHLY and CDR2 is FYNNEI. The CDR3 totals 16 residues. The CDR3 sequence: CASSRSWKGMNTEAFF. In nucleotides, the CDR3 is TGTGCCAGCAGTCGCTCTTGGAAGGGGATGAACACTGAAGCTTTCTTT. The variable domain in full, with the rest retrieved from reference TRBV2 and TRBJ1-1, is EPEVTQTPSHQVTQMGQEVILRCVPISNHLYFYWYRQILGQKVEFLVSFYNNEISEKSEIFDDQFSVERPDGSNFTLKIRSTKLEDSAMYFCASSRSWKGMNTEAFFGQGTRLTVV.

This clone appeared a single time. The chain is built from TRBV6-2 or TRBV6-3 and TRBJ2-1; D is perhaps TRBD1 (5 bases). V was shortened by 4 bases and J by 9 bases, with 16 bases between the two germline ends. This CDR3 has 14 residues. Looked up from germline, CDR1 is MNHEY and CDR2 is SVGEGT. DNA for the CDR3: TGTGCCAGCAGTTGGTTCGATCTAAGGGGTGAGCAGTTCTTC. It encodes CASSWFDLRGEQFF.

The V call is TRBV5-8, the J call TRBJ1-6; D remains ambiguous. In germline, CDR1 is SGHTS, CDR2 YDEGEE. This CDR3 contains 16 residues. Trimming stripped 1 base from V and 7 bases from J, with 15 bases between. The CDR3 loop is CASSLIHRAWNSPLHF. CDR3 DNA: TGTGCCAGCAGCTTGATCCATCGGGCCTGGAATTCACCCCTCCACTTT.

Only one count was recorded for this clone. This chain uses TRBV28 with TRBJ2-7, with D uncertain. The CDR3 extends over 13 amino acids. Trimming removed 3 bases at V and 10 bases at J, with 16 bases between. Per the germline V gene, CDR1 is MDHEN and CDR2 is SYDVKM. The DNA for the CDR3 is TGTGCCAGCAGTTTTCGGCAGGTCTCGCGCCAGTACTTC. Translated, it gives CASSFRQVSRQYF.

The chain has TRBV29-1 and TRBJ2-3, with 12 nucleotides matching TRBD2. The junction had 3 bases not matched to a gene; V was cut back by 3 bases and J by 5 bases. The CDR3 runs to 14 residues. Per the germline V gene, CDR1 is SQVTM and CDR2 is ANQGSEA. The CDR3, as DNA: TGCAGCGTTGAGGAACTAGCGGGAGGAGATACGCAGTATTTT. Translated: CSVEELAGGDTQYF.

This rearrangement joins TRBV30 to TRBJ1-5; D remains unclear. Trimming pared 0 bases from V and 5 bases from J, leaving 11 bases between. The V gene's germline CDR1 is GTSNPN and CDR2 SVGIG (reference sequence). The CDR3 loop spans 14 amino acids. CDR3 sequence: CAWSVSPLYQPQHF. The CDR3 DNA reads TGTGCCTGGAGTGTATCCCCCCTATATCAGCCCCAGCATTTT.

V is TRBV30 and J is TRBJ2-1; 13 nucleotides line up with TRBD2. This CDR3 is 15 amino acids long. Germline V gene sequence: CDR1 GTSNPN, CDR2 SVGIG (reference sequence). J lost 4 bases, V lost 0 bases, and 0 bases had no gene match. Here the CDR3 reads CAWSVLAGGYNEQFF. The CDR3 bases are TGTGCCTGGAGTGTACTAGCGGGGGGGTACAATGAGCAGTTCTTC.

The V call is TRBV7-9, the J call TRBJ2-1, with D perhaps being TRBD1 or TRBD2 (5 bases each). V gave up 11 bases and J gave up 4 bases, with 12 bases separating them. CDR3 size: 12 residues. The germline gives CDR1 SEHNR, CDR2 FQNEAQ (reference sequence). The CDR3 DNA reads as TGTGCCGATGTGGGGGTTTACAATGAGCAGTTCTTC. The encoded protein is CADVGVYNEQFF.

This chain uses TRBV14 with TRBJ2-2, with 9 bases identical to TRBD1. The trim removed 3 bases at V and 5 bases at J, leaving 7 bases unmatched. Germline V gene data show CDR1 as SGHDN and CDR2 as FVKESK. The CDR3 covers 16 residues. The CDR3 region has the DNA TGTGCCAGCAGCCAGTCCGGGACAGGGTTAACCGGGGAGCTGTTTTTT. Translating it yields CASSQSGTGLTGELFF.

This chain joins TRBV27 and TRBJ2-7; D gene uncertain. V was trimmed by 5 bases and J by 6 bases, leaving 20 bases between them. Germline values: CDR1 MNHEY, CDR2 SMNVEV (reference sequence). The CDR3 is 15 residues long. The chain's CDR3 is CASSRGPHITSEQYF. The CDR3 DNA sequence: TGTGCCAGCAGTCGCGGCCCGCACATCACAAGCGAGCAGTACTTC.

The rearrangement uses TRBV5-5 and TRBJ2-6; a weak D match, TRBD1 (6 bases). This CDR3 comprises 15 residues. Germline V CDR1 and CDR2: SGHKS, YYEKEE (reference sequence). V lost 2 bases and J 4 bases, leaving 10 bases between the germline ends. CDR3 in DNA: TGTGCCAGCAGCTTAACAGGGAGCGGGGCCAACGTCCTGACTTTC. This sequence encodes CASSLTGSGANVLTF.

This clone appeared a few times. The chain recombines TRBV7-2 with TRBJ2-3; 14 bases line up with TRBD2. Looked up from germline, CDR1 is SGHTA and CDR2 is FQGNSA. After removal of 5 bases from V and 5 bases from J, the junction contained 3 bases not matched to a gene. The CDR3 runs 15 residues. The CDR3 spells CASSLGLAGEDTQYF. The CDR3 DNA is TGTGCCAGCAGCCTGGGACTAGCGGGGGAAGATACGCAGTATTTT.

This chain connects TRBV9 to TRBJ1-2; perhaps TRBD1 as D (5 bases). Germline V CDR1 and CDR2: SGDLS, YYNGEE. The V gene lost 3 bases and the J gene lost 6 bases, with 15 bases spanning the gap. This CDR3 is 14 amino acids long. Here the CDR3 reads CASSETVFRDGYTF. In DNA, the CDR3 is TGTGCCAGCAGCGAGACAGTTTTCCGGGATGGCTACACCTTC.

The rearrangement joins TRBV19 to TRBJ1-3; 8 bases agree with TRBD1. The CDR3 totals 17 residues. The junction had 11 bases not matched to a gene; V was cut back by 6 bases and J by 1 base. CDR1 is LNHDA and CDR2 is SQIVND in the germline V gene (reference sequence). The CDR3 DNA reads TGTGCCAGTAGCACTCCCGGGACAGGAACTTCTGGAAACACCATATATTTT. Protein product: CASSTPGTGTSGNTIYF.

The V call is TRBV5-1, the J call TRBJ2-5; possible D gene TRBD1, 6 bases. This CDR3 spans 13 amino acids. Per germline, CDR1 SGHRS and CDR2 YFSETQ. V lost 2 bases and J 4 bases, leaving 9 bases between the germline ends. CDR3 sequence (DNA): TGCGCCAGCAGCTTAAAACAGGGAGAGACCCAGTACTTC. It specifies CASSLKQGETQYF. The full variable domain, its missing parts supplied by reference TRBV5-1 and TRBJ2-5, is KAGVTQTPRYLIKTRGQQVTLSCSPISGHRSVSWYQQTPGQGLQFLFEYFSETQRNKGNFPGRFSGRQFSNSRSEMNVSTLELGDSALYLCASSLKQGETQYFGPGTRLLVL.

The rearrangement links TRBV5-8 to TRBJ1-6, with TRBD1 identical over 7 bases. J was trimmed by 6 bases and V by 2 bases; bases with no gene match: 2. This CDR3 is 14 amino acids long. In germline, CDR1 is SGHTS, CDR2 YDEGEE. CDR3 in DNA: TGTGCCAGCAGCTTAAGACAGGGTAATTCACCCCTCCACTTT. This gives the protein CASSLRQGNSPLHF.

V gene TRBV7-2 combines with J gene TRBJ2-5, with no clear D. The germline gives CDR1 SGHTA, CDR2 FQGNSA. Between the trimmed V and J ends, which lost 1 base and 5 bases, there was a span of 5 bases. The CDR3 has 12 residues. The CDR3 DNA is TGTGCCAGCAGCTTAGAGCCGGAGACCCAGTACTTC. Protein sequence: CASSLEPETQYF.

This rearrangement joins TRBV21-1 to TRBJ2-5; the table's D gene call, TRBD2, was not cross checked with the DNA. TRBV21-1 is termed a pseudogene. This CDR3 contains 16 residues. CDR3 region: CASSKALAGGGETQYF. CDR3 nucleotides: TGTGCCAGCAGCAAGGCCTTAGCGGGAGGAGGAGAGACCCAGTACTTC.

This sequence joins TRBV19 and TRBJ2-5; 10 bases fit TRBD1. V was clipped by 9 bases and J by 4 bases; unmatched bases: 23. CDR3 length: 19 amino acids. From germline, CDR1 is LNHDA and CDR2 SQIVND (reference sequence). The CDR3 protein is CASTLSSSPGTGVRETQYF. CDR3 sequence (DNA): TGTGCCAGCACTCTCTCCTCGTCGCCGGGGACAGGGGTTCGAGAGACCCAGTACTTC.

The gene calls are TRBV27 and TRBJ2-1; 9 bases line up with TRBD1. The germline gives CDR1 MNHEY, CDR2 SMNVEV (reference sequence). V shed 7 bases, J shed 8 bases, and the junction held 6 bases outside the gene matches. CDR3 length: 13 residues. The CDR3 DNA reads as TGTGCCAGCACGGACAGGGGCACGGATGAGCAGTTCTTC. Translating it yields CASTDRGTDEQFF.

This clone has only one observation. This chain connects TRBV10-2 to TRBJ1-2; TRBD1 matches 8 bases. Germline-derived CDR1 and CDR2 are WSHSY and SAAADI. The V segment lost 2 bases and the J segment 0 bases; nucleotides outside the gene matches: 5. The length of the CDR3 is 16 residues. The CDR3 DNA follows: TGCGCCAGCAGTGAGGGCCAGGGGGCGGCTAACTATGGCTACACCTTC. Protein sequence: CASSEGQGAANYGYTF.

This clone has only a few counts. V is TRBV20-1 and J is TRBJ2-3; a weak D match, TRBD2 (5 bases). This CDR3 is 11 amino acids long. V shed 7 bases and J shed 4 bases, with 9 bases lying between them. Germline V gene sequence: CDR1 DFQATT, CDR2 SNEGSKA (reference sequence). The CDR3 loop reads CSERVADTQYF. In DNA form, the CDR3 reads TGCAGTGAGAGGGTGGCAGATACGCAGTATTTT.